This T cell receptor (beta chain) stems from a study of T cells in Graves' hyperthyroidism and ophthalmopathy. In this sample, this clonotype turned up many times. Its antigen remains unknown. Looked up from germline, CDR1 is MNHNS and CDR2 is SASEGT. This CDR3 spans 16 amino acids. V was clipped by 6 bases and J by 0 bases, with 15 bases between them. RNA transcripts were the template for amplifying TCR beta CDR3 regions. The study used the HTBI primer set for a first-round RT-PCR of the TCR CDR3. TCRdb fed the multiplex PCR reads into MiXCR, producing one record per CDR3 protein. Of approximately 610,000 distinct CDR3 sequences listed, 16% are singletons. Study observations and caveats: Among clonotypes expanded in thyroid above 0.001, most were also found in blood. Ophthalmopathy was identified by the model a median 6.5 months ahead of onset.

The clonotype originates from a woman between 18 and 30 years old with Graves' hyperthyroidism. The chain is built from TRBV6-1 and TRBJ1-3, with D unclear. Sequenced material: blood. The CDR3 coding sequence is TGTGCCAGCAGCGTGACGGAAGCGTACTCTGGAAACACCATATATTTT. Its translation is CASSVTEAYSGNTIYF.